The clone carrying this T cell receptor beta chain has only one observation. Its antigen is undetermined. This may stem from a read error, because a much larger clone lies one nucleotide away. CDR1 is SGHAT and CDR2 is FQNNGV in the germline V gene. This CDR3 has 17 residues. Trimming removed 8 bases from V and 0 bases from J, with 22 bases in between. What was amplified from RNA transcripts were TCR beta CDR3 regions. The HTBI primer set served for first-round RT-PCR of the TCR CDR3. TCRdb ran MiXCR on the multiplex PCR reads and lists one entry per CDR3 protein. This sample carries 700,000 or so distinct CDR3 sequences, about 14% of them seen once, and the ten largest clones take around 13%. A patient was excluded if there was uncontrolled infection, other autoimmune disease, pregnancy or lactation. The data derive from a study of T cells in Graves' hyperthyroidism and ophthalmopathy. Study results and limitations: The model forecast ophthalmopathy, anticipating it by a median 6.5 months before onset.

The sample taken for sequencing was blood. The J gene is TRBJ2-5, the V gene TRBV11-2, with a possible D match to TRBD2 (6 bases). The TCR comes from a woman in her forties or fifties with Graves' ophthalmopathy. The CDR3 reads CASGLTLGRNYQETQYF. The CDR3 nucleotides read TGTGCCAGCGGCCTCACCCTGGGGAGGAACTACCAAGAGACCCAGTACTTC. The full variable domain, its missing parts supplied by reference TRBV11-2 and TRBJ2-5, is EAGVAQSPRYKIIEKRQSVAFWCNPISGHATLYWYQQILGQGPKLLIQFQNNGVVDDSQLPKDRFSAERLKGVDSTLKIQPAKLEDSAVYLCASGLTLGRNYQETQYFGPGTRLLVL.